This is a list of T cell receptor beta chains from one sample in a study of regulatory T cells in long-lasting Graves disease. TCRdb re-called the multiplex PCR reads with MiXCR, one entry per CDR3 protein. The sample records fewer than 350,000 distinct CDR3 sequences, about 18% being singletons. Sequencing used peripheral blood mononuclear cells (PBMCs), obtained at new diagnosis, from a patient treated with antithyroid drugs. The receptor set was obtained from a female donor with Graves disease. The CDR3 runs from the conserved cysteine through the conserved F or W. A D gene is named only where the DNA matches it firmly. Part of the rows lack a size; the others show once, few, many or a class for expanded clones.

V gene: TRBV19; J gene: TRBJ2-3; clone size: few; D gene: .; CDR3 DNA: TGTGCCAGTAGTATAGCCGAGGGACGTCCGTCAGATACGCAGTATTTT; CDR3 protein: CASSIAEGRPSDTQYF
V gene: TRBV6-1; J gene: TRBJ2-7; clone size: many; D gene: .; CDR3 DNA: TGTGCCAGCAGTATCAGGGGCCGAAGCTCCTACGAGCAGTACTTC; CDR3 protein: CASSIRGRSSYEQYF
V gene: TRBV13; J gene: TRBJ2-1; clone size: .; D gene: TRBD2; CDR3 DNA: TGTGCCAGCAGCCCTTCCTCGCTGAGCGGGAGGCCCTCCTACGAGCAGTTCTTC; CDR3 protein: CASSPSSLSGRPSYEQFF
V gene: TRBV27; J gene: TRBJ2-2; clone size: .; D gene: TRBD2; CDR3 DNA: TGTGCCAGCAGTTTAGTCGCGGGAGGCCCGAAGATTGGGGAGCTGTTTTTT; CDR3 protein: CASSLVAGGPKIGELFF
V gene: TRBV2; J gene: TRBJ2-1; clone size: many; D gene: .; CDR3 DNA: TGTGCCAGCAGACGAAGGTCCGGGGGAAATGAGCAGTTCTTC; CDR3 protein: CASRRRSGGNEQFF
V gene: TRBV5-1; J gene: TRBJ2-1; clone size: many; D gene: TRBD1; CDR3 DNA: TGCGCCAGCAGCTTATCCGGGACAGGGGCTCTAAATGAGCAGTTCTTC; CDR3 protein: CASSLSGTGALNEQFF
V gene: TRBV12-3/TRBV12-4; J gene: TRBJ1-1; clone size: many; D gene: .; CDR3 DNA: TGTGCCAGCAGTTTAGATACAGGGAACACTGAAGCTTTCTTT; CDR3 protein: CASSLDTGNTEAFF
V gene: TRBV7-3; J gene: TRBJ2-5; clone size: .; D gene: TRBD1; CDR3 DNA: TGTGCCAGCAGCCCAACAGTATCAGGGGGCTTGGAGACCCAGTACTTC; CDR3 protein: CASSPTVSGGLETQYF
V gene: TRBV27; J gene: TRBJ2-2; clone size: many; D gene: .; CDR3 DNA: TGTGCCAGCAGTGCGAGCGGATCGATCACCGGGGAGCTGTTTTTT; CDR3 protein: CASSASGSITGELFF
V gene: TRBV19; J gene: TRBJ2-7; clone size: .; D gene: .; CDR3 DNA: TGTGCCAGTAGTATAGTACGAGGCGCTCACTGCGAGCAGTACTTC; CDR3 protein: CASSIVRGAHCEQYF
V gene: TRBV5-1; J gene: TRBJ2-3; clone size: many; D gene: .; CDR3 DNA: TGCGCCAGCAGCTTGGCCGGTGCGGCAGCTGAAGATACGCAGTATTTT; CDR3 protein: CASSLAGAAAEDTQYF
V gene: TRBV2; J gene: TRBJ2-7; clone size: .; D gene: .; CDR3 DNA: TGTGCCAGCAGTTTTGGGGGCGGCGAGCAGTACTTC; CDR3 protein: CASSFGGGEQYF
V gene: TRBV29-1; J gene: TRBJ2-6; clone size: many; D gene: .; CDR3 DNA: TGCAGCGTCCATAAAAGCTCTGGGGCCAACGTCCTGACTTTC; CDR3 protein: CSVHKSSGANVLTF
V gene: TRBV4-2; J gene: TRBJ1-4; clone size: few; D gene: TRBD1; CDR3 DNA: TGTGCCAGCAGCCAAGATAGGCCAGGGGGCGATGAAAAACTGTTTTTT; CDR3 protein: CASSQDRPGGDEKLFF
V gene: TRBV30; J gene: TRBJ2-1; clone size: many; D gene: .; CDR3 DNA: TGTGCCTGGAGTGTAGGGAGCAACCCCTACAATGAGCAGTTCTTC; CDR3 protein: CAWSVGSNPYNEQFF
V gene: TRBV12-3/TRBV12-4; J gene: TRBJ2-2; clone size: few; D gene: TRBD1; CDR3 DNA: TGTGCCAGCAGTATCCTTGGACAGGGGGGGGCCGGGGAGCTGTTTTTT; CDR3 protein: CASSILGQGGAGELFF
V gene: TRBV19; J gene: TRBJ2-7; clone size: .; D gene: TRBD1; CDR3 DNA: TGTGCCAGTAGTACCGCAGGGGGCTCCTACGAGCAGTACTTC; CDR3 protein: CASSTAGGSYEQYF
V gene: TRBV2; J gene: TRBJ2-4; clone size: many; D gene: .; CDR3 DNA: TGTGCCAGCAGCGGAGGGATAGCCAAAAACATTCAGTACTTC; CDR3 protein: CASSGGIAKNIQYF
V gene: TRBV29-1; J gene: TRBJ1-3; clone size: few; D gene: TRBD1; CDR3 DNA: TGCAGCGTTGAAACAGGGGCGGACACCATGTATTTT; CDR3 protein: CSVETGADTMYF
V gene: TRBV2; J gene: TRBJ1-2; clone size: many; D gene: .; CDR3 DNA: TGTGCCAACGAGAAACCAGGGTCTAACTATGGCTACACCTTC; CDR3 protein: CANEKPGSNYGYTF
V gene: TRBV6-8; J gene: TRBJ1-1; clone size: many; D gene: .; CDR3 DNA: TGTGCCAGCAGTTACGTGGGGCAGGTTGAAGCTTTCTTT; CDR3 protein: CASSYVGQVEAFF
V gene: TRBV2; J gene: TRBJ2-1; clone size: few; D gene: .; CDR3 DNA: TGTGCCAGCAGCTTCGTGCAGGAGGCCGGCAATGAGCAGTTCTTC; CDR3 protein: CASSFVQEAGNEQFF
V gene: TRBV5-8; J gene: TRBJ1-5; clone size: many; D gene: .; CDR3 DNA: TGTGCCAGCAACGTCCCCGATAGCAATCAGCCCCAGCATTTT; CDR3 protein: CASNVPDSNQPQHF
V gene: TRBV27; J gene: TRBJ2-2; clone size: many; D gene: .; CDR3 DNA: TGTGCCAGCAGTATGCTCGGGACATCCAACACCGGGGAGCTGTTTTTT; CDR3 protein: CASSMLGTSNTGELFF
V gene: TRBV2; J gene: TRBJ2-5; clone size: .; D gene: TRBD2; CDR3 DNA: TGTGCCAGCAGCCCGGGACTAGCGGAGGGAGAGACCCAGTACTTC; CDR3 protein: CASSPGLAEGETQYF
V gene: TRBV19; J gene: TRBJ2-7; clone size: many; D gene: TRBD1; CDR3 DNA: TGTGCCAGTAGTACGGACAGGGGTGCATCCTACGAGCAGTACTTC; CDR3 protein: CASSTDRGASYEQYF